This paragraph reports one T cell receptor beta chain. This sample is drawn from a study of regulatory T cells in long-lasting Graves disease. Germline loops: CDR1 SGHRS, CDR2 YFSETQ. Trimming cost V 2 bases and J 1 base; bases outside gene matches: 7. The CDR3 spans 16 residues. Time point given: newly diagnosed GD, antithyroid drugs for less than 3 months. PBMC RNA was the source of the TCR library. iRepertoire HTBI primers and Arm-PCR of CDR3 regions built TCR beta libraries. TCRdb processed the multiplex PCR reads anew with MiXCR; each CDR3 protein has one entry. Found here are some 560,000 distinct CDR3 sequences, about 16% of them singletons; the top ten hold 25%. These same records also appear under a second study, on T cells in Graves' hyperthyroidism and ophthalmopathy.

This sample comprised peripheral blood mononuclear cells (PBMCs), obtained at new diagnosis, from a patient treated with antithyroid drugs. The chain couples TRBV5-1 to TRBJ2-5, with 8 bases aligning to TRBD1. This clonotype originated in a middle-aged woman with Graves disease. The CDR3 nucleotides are TGCGCCAGCAGCTTACAGGGGGTTGACTCCCAAGAGACCCAGTACTTC. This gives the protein CASSLQGVDSQETQYF.